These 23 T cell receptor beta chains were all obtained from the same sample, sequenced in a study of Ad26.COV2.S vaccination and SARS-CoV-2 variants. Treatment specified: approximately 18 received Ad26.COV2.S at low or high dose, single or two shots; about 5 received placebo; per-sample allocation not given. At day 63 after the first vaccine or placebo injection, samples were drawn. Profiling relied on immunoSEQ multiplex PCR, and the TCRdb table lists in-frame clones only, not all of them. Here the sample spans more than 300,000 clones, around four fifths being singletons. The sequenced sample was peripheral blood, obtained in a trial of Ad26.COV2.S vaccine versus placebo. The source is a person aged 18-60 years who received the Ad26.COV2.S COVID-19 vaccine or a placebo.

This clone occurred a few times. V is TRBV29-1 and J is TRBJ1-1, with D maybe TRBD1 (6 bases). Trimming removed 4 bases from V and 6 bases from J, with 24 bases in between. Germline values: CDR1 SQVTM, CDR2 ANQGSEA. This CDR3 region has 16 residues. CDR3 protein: CSVAQGFSFAGAEAFF. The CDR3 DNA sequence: TGCAGCGTTGCCCAGGGGTTTTCCTTTGCCGGCGCTGAAGCTTTCTTT.

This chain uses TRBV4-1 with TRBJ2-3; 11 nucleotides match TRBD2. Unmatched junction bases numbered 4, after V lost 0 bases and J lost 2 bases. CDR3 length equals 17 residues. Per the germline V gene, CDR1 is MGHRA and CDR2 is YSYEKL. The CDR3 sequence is CASSQDLAGGLTDTQYF. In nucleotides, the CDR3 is TGCGCCAGCAGCCAAGATCTAGCGGGGGGCCTCACAGATACGCAGTATTTT.

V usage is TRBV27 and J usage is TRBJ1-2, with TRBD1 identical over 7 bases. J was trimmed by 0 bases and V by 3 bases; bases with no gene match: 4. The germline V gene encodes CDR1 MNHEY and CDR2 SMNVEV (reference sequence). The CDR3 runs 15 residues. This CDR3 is CASSFRDSSNYGYTF. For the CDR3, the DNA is TGTGCCAGCAGTTTCCGGGACAGCTCTAACTATGGCTACACCTTC.

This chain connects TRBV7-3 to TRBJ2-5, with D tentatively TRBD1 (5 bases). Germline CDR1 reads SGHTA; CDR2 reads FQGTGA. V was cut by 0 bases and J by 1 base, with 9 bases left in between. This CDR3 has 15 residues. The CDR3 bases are TGTGCCAGCAGCTTAACCCCAGGGCCCCAAGAGACCCAGTACTTC. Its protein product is CASSLTPGPQETQYF.

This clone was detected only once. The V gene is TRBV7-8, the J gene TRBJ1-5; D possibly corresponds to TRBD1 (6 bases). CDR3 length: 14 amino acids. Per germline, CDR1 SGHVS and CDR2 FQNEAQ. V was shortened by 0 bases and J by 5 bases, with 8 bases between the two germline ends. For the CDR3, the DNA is TGTGCCAGCAGCTTAGCGGACAGATATCAGCCCCAGCATTTT. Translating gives CASSLADRYQPQHF.

The CDR3 protein is CASRGDWGGNQPQHF. In DNA form, the CDR3 reads TGTGCCAGCAGGGGTGATTGGGGAGGCAATCAGCCCCAGCATTTT. The rearrangement uses TRBV28 and TRBJ1-5; D call uncertain. Germline loops: CDR1 MDHEN, CDR2 SYDVKM. V lost 6 bases, J lost 2 bases, and 14 bases lay in between. The CDR3 spans 15 residues.

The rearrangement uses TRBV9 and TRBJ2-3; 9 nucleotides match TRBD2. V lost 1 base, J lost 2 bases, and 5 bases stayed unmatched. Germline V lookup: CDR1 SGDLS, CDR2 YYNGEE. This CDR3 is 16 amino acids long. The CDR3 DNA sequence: TGTGCCAGCAGCGTATACAGCGGGGGGCTCACAGATACGCAGTATTTT. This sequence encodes CASSVYSGGLTDTQYF.

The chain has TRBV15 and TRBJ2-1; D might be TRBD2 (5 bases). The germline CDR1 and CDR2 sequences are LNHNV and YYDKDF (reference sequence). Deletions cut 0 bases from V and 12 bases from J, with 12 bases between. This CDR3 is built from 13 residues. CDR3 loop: CATSRDRGWGQFF. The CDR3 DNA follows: TGTGCCACCAGCAGAGATCGGGGTTGGGGGCAGTTCTTC. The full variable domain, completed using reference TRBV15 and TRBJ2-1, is DAMVIQNPRYQVTQFGKPVTLSCSQTLNHNVMYWYQQKSSQAPKLLFHYYDKDFNNEADTPDNFQSRRPNTSFCFLDIRSPGLGDTAMYLCATSRDRGWGQFFGPGTRLTVL.

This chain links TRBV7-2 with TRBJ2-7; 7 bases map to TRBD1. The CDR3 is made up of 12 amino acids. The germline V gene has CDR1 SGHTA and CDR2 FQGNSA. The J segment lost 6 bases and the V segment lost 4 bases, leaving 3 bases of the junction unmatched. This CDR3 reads CASSSTGFEQYF. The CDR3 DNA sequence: TGTGCCAGCAGCTCGACAGGGTTCGAGCAGTACTTC. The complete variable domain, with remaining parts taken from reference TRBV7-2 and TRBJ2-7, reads GAGVSQSPSNKVTEKGKDVELRCDPISGHTALYWYRQSLGQGLEFLIYFQGNSAPDKSGLPSDRFSAERTGGSVSTLTIQRTQQEDSAVYLCASSSTGFEQYFGPGTRLTVT.

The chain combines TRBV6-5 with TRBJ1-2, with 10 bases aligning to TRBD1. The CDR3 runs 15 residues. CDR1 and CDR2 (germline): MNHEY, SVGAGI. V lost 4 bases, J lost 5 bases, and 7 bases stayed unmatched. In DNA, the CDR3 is TGTGCCAGCAGTTCTCTGGGACAGGGGATGTATGGCTACACCTTC. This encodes CASSSLGQGMYGYTF.

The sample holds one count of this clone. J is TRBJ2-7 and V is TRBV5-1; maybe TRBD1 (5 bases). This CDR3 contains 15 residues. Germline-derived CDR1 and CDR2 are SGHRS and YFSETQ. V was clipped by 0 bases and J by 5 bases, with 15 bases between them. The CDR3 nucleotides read TGCGCCAGCAGCTTGGAAGTGGCAGGGTCCCACGAGCAGTACTTC. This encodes CASSLEVAGSHEQYF.

This chain's CDR3 is CATSDTGQFDTGELFF. As DNA, the CDR3 is TGTGCCACCAGTGATACGGGACAGTTTGACACCGGGGAGCTGTTTTTT. The chain uses TRBV24-1 and TRBJ2-2, with 7 bases matching TRBD1. The J segment lost 3 bases and the V segment lost 3 bases, leaving 6 bases of the junction unmatched. This CDR3 has 16 amino acids. Germline V lookup: CDR1 KGHDR, CDR2 SFDVKD.

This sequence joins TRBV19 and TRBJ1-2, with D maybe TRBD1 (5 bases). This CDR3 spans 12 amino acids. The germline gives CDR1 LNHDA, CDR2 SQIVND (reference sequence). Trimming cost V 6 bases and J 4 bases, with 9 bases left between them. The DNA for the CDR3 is TGTGCCAGTAGAGGGGACGGCTATGGCTACACCTTC. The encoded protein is CASRGDGYGYTF. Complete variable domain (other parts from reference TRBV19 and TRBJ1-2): DGGITQSPKYLFRKEGQNVTLSCEQNLNHDAMYWYRQDPGQGLRLIYYSQIVNDFQKGDIAEGYSVSREKKESFPLTVTSAQKNPTAFYLCASRGDGYGYTFGSGTRLTVV.

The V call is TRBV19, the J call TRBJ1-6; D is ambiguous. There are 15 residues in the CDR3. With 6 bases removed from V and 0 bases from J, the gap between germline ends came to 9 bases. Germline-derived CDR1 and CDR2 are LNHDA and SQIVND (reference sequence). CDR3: CASRPRSSYNSPLHF. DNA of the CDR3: TGTGCCAGTAGGCCAAGGAGCTCCTATAATTCACCCCTCCACTTT. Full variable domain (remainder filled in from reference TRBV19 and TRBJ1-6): DGGITQSPKYLFRKEGQNVTLSCEQNLNHDAMYWYRQDPGQGLRLIYYSQIVNDFQKGDIAEGYSVSREKKESFPLTVTSAQKNPTAFYLCASRPRSSYNSPLHFGNGTRLTVT.

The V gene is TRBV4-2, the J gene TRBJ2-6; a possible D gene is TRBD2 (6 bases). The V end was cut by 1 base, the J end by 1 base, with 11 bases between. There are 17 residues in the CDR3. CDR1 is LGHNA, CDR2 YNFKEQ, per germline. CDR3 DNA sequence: TGTGCCAGCAGCCAAGCGGGGGATCAGTCTGGGGCCAACGTCCTGACTTTC. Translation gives CASSQAGDQSGANVLTF.

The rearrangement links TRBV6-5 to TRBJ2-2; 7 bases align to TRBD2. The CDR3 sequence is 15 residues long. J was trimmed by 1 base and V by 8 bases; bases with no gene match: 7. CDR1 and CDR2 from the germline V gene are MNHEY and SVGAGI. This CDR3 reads CASGGGPKNTGELFF. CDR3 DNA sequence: TGTGCCAGCGGGGGGGGACCAAAGAACACCGGGGAGCTGTTTTTT.

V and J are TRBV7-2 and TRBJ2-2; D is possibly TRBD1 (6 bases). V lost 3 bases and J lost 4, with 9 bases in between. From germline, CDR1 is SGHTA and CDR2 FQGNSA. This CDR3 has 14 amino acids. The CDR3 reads CASSFGTLTGELFF. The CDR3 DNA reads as TGTGCCAGCAGCTTCGGGACACTCACCGGGGAGCTGTTTTTT. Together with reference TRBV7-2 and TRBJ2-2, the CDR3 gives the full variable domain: GAGVSQSPSNKVTEKGKDVELRCDPISGHTALYWYRQSLGQGLEFLIYFQGNSAPDKSGLPSDRFSAERTGGSVSTLTIQRTQQEDSAVYLCASSFGTLTGELFFGEGSRLTVL.

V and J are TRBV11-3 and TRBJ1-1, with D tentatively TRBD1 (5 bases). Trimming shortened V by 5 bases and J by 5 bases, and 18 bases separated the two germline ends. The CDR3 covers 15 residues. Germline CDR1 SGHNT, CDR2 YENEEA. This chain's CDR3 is CASSPDGHPGTEAFF. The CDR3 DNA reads TGTGCCAGCAGCCCAGATGGACACCCGGGGACTGAAGCTTTCTTT. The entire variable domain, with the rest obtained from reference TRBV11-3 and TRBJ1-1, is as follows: EAGVVQSPRYKIIEKKQPVAFWCNPISGHNTLYWYLQNLGQGPELLIRYENEEAVDDSQLPKDRFSAERLKGVDSTLKIQPAELGDSAVYLCASSPDGHPGTEAFFGQGTRLTVV.

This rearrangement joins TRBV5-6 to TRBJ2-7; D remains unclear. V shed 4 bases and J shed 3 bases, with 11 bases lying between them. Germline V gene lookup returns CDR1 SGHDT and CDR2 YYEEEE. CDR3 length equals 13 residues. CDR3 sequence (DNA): TGTGCCAGCAGCGGCCCTTTCTACTACGAGCAGTACTTC. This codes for CASSGPFYYEQYF.

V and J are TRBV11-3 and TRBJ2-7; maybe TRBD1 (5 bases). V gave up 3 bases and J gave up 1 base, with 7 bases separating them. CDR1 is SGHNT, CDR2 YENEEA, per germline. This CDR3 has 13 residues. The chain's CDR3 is CASSFQGSYEQYF. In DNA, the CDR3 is TGTGCCAGCAGCTTTCAGGGTTCCTACGAGCAGTACTTC.

The CDR3 here is CARAHRGTTKSQETQYF. The CDR3, as DNA: TGTGCCAGGGCCCATCGAGGGACGACAAAATCACAAGAGACCCAGTACTTC. The rearrangement joins TRBV21-1 to TRBJ2-5. TRBV21-1 is a pseudogene locus. This CDR3 is 17 amino acids long.

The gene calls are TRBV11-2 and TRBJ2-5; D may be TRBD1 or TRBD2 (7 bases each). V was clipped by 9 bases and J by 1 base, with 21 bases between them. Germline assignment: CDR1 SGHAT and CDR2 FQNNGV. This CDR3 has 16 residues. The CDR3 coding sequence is TGTGCCAGTCTTAAATGGCAGGGGGGGCCCCAAGAGACCCAGTACTTC. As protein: CASLKWQGGPQETQYF.

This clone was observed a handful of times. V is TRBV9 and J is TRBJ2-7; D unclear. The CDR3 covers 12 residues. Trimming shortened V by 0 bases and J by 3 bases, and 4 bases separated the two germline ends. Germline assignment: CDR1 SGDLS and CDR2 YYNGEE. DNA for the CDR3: TGTGCCAGCAGCGTAGACGGCTACGAGCAGTACTTC. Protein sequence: CASSVDGYEQYF.